There are many counts of the clone carrying this T cell receptor beta chain. Antigen: not known. Each CDR3 protein gets one entry after TCRdb re-called the multiplex PCR reads with MiXCR. The sample yields 100,000 to 150,000 distinct CDR3 sequences, just under 20% seen once. This entry is derived from a study of breast tumors, draining lymph nodes, adjacent tissues. Whole-study results and caveats: Compared with lymph nodes, tumors were less diverse; compared with nontumor tissue, more. Data fit most tumor T cells coming from lymph node, expanding in tumor.

The lymph nodes were axillary draining lymph nodes from breast cancer patients. Germline loops: CDR1 SGHDT, CDR2 YYEEEE. The V and J ends lost 5 bases and 4 bases, in that order; junction bases with no gene match: 7. The CDR3 contains 15 residues. The sequence came from a female donor with breast cancer. Some clones in this sample may be carry-over from other donors' samples. What was sequenced was axillary lymph node tissue. This rearrangement joins TRBV5-6 to TRBJ2-1, with 9 bases that match TRBD1. The CDR3 region is CASRLGTGPYNEQFF. The CDR3 nucleotides are TGTGCCAGCAGACTCGGGACAGGGCCTTACAATGAGCAGTTCTTC. The full variable domain, its missing parts supplied by reference TRBV5-6 and TRBJ2-1, is DAGVTQSPTHLIKTRGQQVTLRCSPKSGHDTVSWYQQALGQGPQFIFQYYEEEERQRGNFPDRFSGHQFPNYSSELNVNALLLGDSALYLCASRLGTGPYNEQFFGPGTRLTVL.